What follows are 20 T cell receptor beta chains derived from one specimen sequenced in a study of T cells in Graves' hyperthyroidism and ophthalmopathy. Amplification of TCR beta CDR3 regions used RNA as the template. TCR CDR3 underwent first-round RT-PCR with the HTBI primer set. Each CDR3 protein is one row after TCRdb ran MiXCR on the multiplex PCR reads. This sample has under 550,000 distinct CDR3 sequences; just under 20% occur once, and the top ten carry over 45%. Input material: blood. These receptors all come from a man aged 35 to 55 with Graves' ophthalmopathy.

This clonotype was recorded a few times. The rearrangement uses TRBV5-1 and TRBJ2-7; 11 bases agree with TRBD2. The CDR3 totals 15 residues. V lost 3 bases, J lost 6 bases, and 8 bases stayed unmatched. Germline loops: CDR1 SGHRS, CDR2 YFSETQ. The CDR3 is CASSYLAGGNREQYF. The CDR3 DNA is TGCGCCAGCAGCTATCTAGCGGGAGGTAACCGCGAGCAGTACTTC.

This clonotype was seen many times. The chain is built from TRBV2 and TRBJ2-1; 10 bases are shared with TRBD2. J was trimmed by 7 bases and V by 4 bases; bases with no gene match: 7. In germline, CDR1 is SNHLY, CDR2 FYNNEI. The length of the CDR3 is 15 residues. CDR3 region: CASSVNGLAANEQFF. Written as DNA, the CDR3 is TGTGCCAGCAGTGTCAATGGACTAGCGGCTAATGAGCAGTTCTTC.

This clonotype appeared a few times. This chain links TRBV30 with TRBJ2-2; 7 positions match TRBD2. The J segment lost 7 bases and the V segment lost 0 bases, leaving 2 bases of the junction unmatched. This CDR3 region has 13 residues. Germline values: CDR1 GTSNPN, CDR2 SVGIG (reference sequence). CDR3 protein: CAWSVLAGGELFF. In nucleotides, the CDR3 is TGTGCCTGGAGTGTGTTAGCGGGCGGGGAGCTGTTTTTT. Combining the CDR3 with reference TRBV30 and TRBJ2-2 gives the whole variable domain SQTIHQWPATLVQPVGSPLSLECTVEGTSNPNLYWYRQAAGRGLQLLFYSVGIGQISSEVPQNLSASRPQDRQFILSSKKLLLSDSGFYLCAWSVLAGGELFFGEGSRLTVL.

The rearrangement links TRBV19 to TRBJ1-5; D call uncertain. Germline loops: CDR1 LNHDA, CDR2 SQIVND (reference sequence). V was cut by 7 bases and J by 0 bases, with 10 bases left in between. The CDR3 consists of 14 residues. The CDR3 is CASNSGHSNQPQHF. The CDR3 DNA is TGTGCCAGTAACTCCGGGCATAGCAATCAGCCCCAGCATTTT.

In this sample, this clonotype turned up many times. CDR3 protein: CASSDVAVSSYNEQFF. CDR3 bases: TGTGCCAGCAGTGATGTAGCGGTGAGCTCCTACAATGAGCAGTTCTTC. The rearrangement links TRBV2 to TRBJ2-1, with D maybe TRBD2 (6 bases). The V end was cut by 3 bases, the J end by 0 bases, with 12 bases between. The CDR3 runs 16 residues. Germline lookup yields CDR1 SNHLY and CDR2 FYNNEI.

On this clonotype: One junction end does not reproduce the germline sequence, and a read error may be involved. The chain uses TRBV7-3 and TRBJ2-5; D gene ambiguous. CDR3 size: 13 residues. Germline V gene data show CDR1 as SGHTA and CDR2 as FQGTGA. Here the CDR3 DNA reads TGTGCCAGCAGCAAGACTGTGCAAGGGACCCAGTACTTC. It encodes CASSKTVQGTQYF.

This clonotype was observed many times. V is TRBV27 and J is TRBJ2-2, with a weak D call TRBD1 (5 bases). The CDR3 is 13 residues long. V was cut by 7 bases and J by 6 bases, with 12 bases left in between. Per germline, CDR1 MNHEY and CDR2 SMNVEV (reference sequence). This CDR3 is CASTGWEAGELFF. Written as DNA, the CDR3 is TGTGCCAGCACAGGGTGGGAAGCCGGGGAGCTGTTTTTT.

This clonotype was counted a few times. V usage is TRBV27 and J usage is TRBJ2-7; maybe TRBD2 (5 bases). The CDR3 spans 15 residues. Germline V lookup: CDR1 MNHEY, CDR2 SMNVEV (reference sequence). V lost 0 bases and J 3 bases, leaving 12 bases between the germline ends. CDR3 protein: CASSLSGDRNYEQYF. The CDR3 nucleotides are TGTGCCAGCAGTTTATCCGGGGATCGGAACTACGAGCAGTACTTC.

The gene calls are TRBV7-8 and TRBJ1-1; D is uncertain. The V end lost 1 base, the J end lost 13 bases, and 19 bases lay between the germline ends. Germline V CDR1 and CDR2: SGHVS, FQNEAQ. CDR3 length equals 14 residues. This CDR3 reads CASSLEAVPWALFF. CDR3 nucleotide sequence: TGTGCCAGCAGCTTAGAGGCGGTACCCTGGGCCCTTTTCTTT.

The V call is TRBV5-6, the J call TRBJ2-2; the D is unclear. Looked up from germline, CDR1 is SGHDT and CDR2 is YYEEEE. The CDR3 has 13 amino acids. V was cut by 0 bases and J by 6 bases, with 6 bases left in between. The CDR3 nucleotides read TGTGCCAGCAGCTTGGGAACATCCGGGGAGCTGTTTTTT. This sequence encodes CASSLGTSGELFF.

The chain employs TRBV19 and TRBJ2-1, with 10 bases that match TRBD2. Germline V CDR1 and CDR2: LNHDA, SQIVND (reference sequence). The CDR3 runs 16 residues. V shed 5 bases, J shed 1 base, and the junction held 5 bases outside the gene matches. In DNA, the CDR3 is TGTGCCAGTAGTTCGAAGCGGGGGGGATCCTACAATGAGCAGTTCTTC. Translated: CASSSKRGGSYNEQFF.

Details on this clonotype: A read error may explain this, as a much larger clone is one base away. J is TRBJ2-1 and V is TRBV30, with D unresolved. From germline, CDR1 is GTSNPN and CDR2 SVGIG (reference sequence). The CDR3 length is 11 residues. The CDR3 DNA reads as TGTGCCTCCACGACCTACAATGAGCAGCTCTTC. Translation gives CASTTYNEQLF.

The chain couples TRBV12-5 to TRBJ2-3; D possibly uses TRBD1 or TRBD2 (6 bases each). The CDR3 has 13 amino acids. Per the germline V gene, CDR1 is LGHNT and CDR2 is FRNRAP. The V gene lost 7 bases and the J gene lost 4 bases, with 12 bases spanning the gap. DNA of the CDR3: TGTGCTAGTGAGGAGGGGGGATCAGATACGCAGTATTTT. Amino acid sequence: CASEEGGSDTQYF.

The genes are TRBV10-3 and TRBJ2-5; the match to TRBD2 covers 10 bases. CDR3 length: 16 residues. Germline V gene data show CDR1 as ENHRY and CDR2 as SYGVKD. V dropped 6 bases and J dropped 1; count of bases not matched to a gene: 8. The chain's CDR3 is CAIRRSERGGQETQYF. The CDR3 nucleotides read TGTGCCATCAGGAGGTCGGAGCGGGGGGGCCAAGAGACCCAGTACTTC.

A note on this clonotype: The missing conserved phenylalanine or tryptophan at the end of this CDR3 makes a read error likely. The rearrangement joins TRBV6-2 or TRBV6-3 to TRBJ2-7; 11 nucleotides line up with TRBD2. This CDR3 is built from 15 residues. Germline lookup yields CDR1 MNHEY and CDR2 SVGEGT. The V and J ends lost 0 bases and 4 bases, in that order; junction bases with no gene match: 2. CDR3 sequence: CASSYSTSGGYEQYL. In nucleotides, the CDR3 is TGTGCCAGCAGTTACTCAACTAGCGGGGGTTACGAGCAGTACCTC.

This chain connects TRBV19 to TRBJ1-5, with a weak D call TRBD1 (5 bases). Germline V gene data show CDR1 as LNHDA and CDR2 as SQIVND (reference sequence). The germline V and J ends were trimmed by 3 bases and 7 bases, with 19 bases remaining between them. CDR3 length equals 16 residues. The CDR3 is CASSMPRGLGMQPQHF. The CDR3 nucleotides are TGTGCCAGTAGTATGCCTCGGGGGTTAGGGATGCAGCCCCAGCATTTT.

The chain carries TRBV11-1 and TRBJ2-5, with a tentative D call TRBD2 (6 bases). This CDR3 contains 14 residues. Germline V lookup: CDR1 SGHAT, CDR2 FQDESV (reference sequence). Trimming removed 5 bases at V and 5 bases at J, with 15 bases between. The DNA for the CDR3 is TGTGCCAGCAGCACTCAGGCGGGGCTGGAGACCCAGTACTTC. Encoded protein: CASSTQAGLETQYF. Filled out from reference TRBV11-1 and TRBJ2-5, the complete variable domain reads EAEVAQSPRYKITEKSQAVAFWCDPISGHATLYWYRQILGQGPELLVQFQDESVVDDSQLPKDRFSAERLKGVDSTLKIQPAELGDSAMYLCASSTQAGLETQYFGPGTRLLVL.

This clonotype was observed many times. The chain carries TRBV20-1 and TRBJ2-7; D call uncertain. Germline lookup yields CDR1 DFQATT and CDR2 SNEGSKA (reference sequence). CDR3 size: 12 residues. V was trimmed by 0 bases and J by 6 bases, leaving 9 bases between them. CDR3 in amino acids: CSARDIRSEQYF. The DNA of the CDR3 is TGCAGTGCTAGAGATATAAGGTCCGAGCAGTACTTC.

This clonotype has a handful of counts. Possible read error: a much larger clone is one base away. The chain carries TRBV18 and TRBJ2-1; D ambiguous. This CDR3 spans 13 amino acids. Per germline, CDR1 KGHSH and CDR2 LQKENI. The V end lost 3 bases, the J end lost 5 bases, and 8 bases lay between the germline ends. The chain's CDR3 is CASSPERNNEQFF. The CDR3 DNA follows: TGTGCCAGCTCACCGGAACGTAACAATGAGCAGTTCTTC.

There are many counts of this clonotype. The chain links TRBV2 to TRBJ2-3, with D perhaps matching TRBD1 (5 bases). This CDR3 spans 14 amino acids. Germline loops: CDR1 SNHLY, CDR2 FYNNEI. The germline V and J ends were trimmed by 5 bases and 0 bases, with 9 bases remaining between them. The CDR3 here is CASSSRVSTDTQYF. CDR3 DNA sequence: TGTGCCAGCAGTAGCAGGGTTAGCACAGATACGCAGTATTTT.